This entry describes one TCR beta chain. This record belongs to a study of T-cell reconstitution after alpha-beta-depleted transplantation in children. A library of TCRbeta sequences, prepared with unique molecular identifiers, was generated. TCRdb redid the calling of the PCR reads with MiXCR, one entry per CDR3 protein. Of some 840,000 distinct CDR3 sequences listed, approximately 15% are singletons. The CDR3 sequence is 14 residues long. The ends lost 11 bases at V and 4 bases at J; junction bases unmatched: 13. The V gene's germline CDR1 is ENHRY and CDR2 SYGVKD. The source was PBMCs, mostly from graft donor cells, collected 360 days after TCRalphabeta/CD19-depleted stem cell transplant. The origin of this receptor is a male patient under 18 who had a stem cell transplant for acute lymphoblastic leukemia, so the T cells may come from the graft donor. The chain combines TRBV10-3 with TRBJ1-2, with 7 bases that match TRBD1. The CDR3 sequence is CAVLDSGQPYGYTF. The CDR3 DNA sequence: TGTGCCGTACTAGACTCGGGACAGCCCTATGGCTACACCTTC.